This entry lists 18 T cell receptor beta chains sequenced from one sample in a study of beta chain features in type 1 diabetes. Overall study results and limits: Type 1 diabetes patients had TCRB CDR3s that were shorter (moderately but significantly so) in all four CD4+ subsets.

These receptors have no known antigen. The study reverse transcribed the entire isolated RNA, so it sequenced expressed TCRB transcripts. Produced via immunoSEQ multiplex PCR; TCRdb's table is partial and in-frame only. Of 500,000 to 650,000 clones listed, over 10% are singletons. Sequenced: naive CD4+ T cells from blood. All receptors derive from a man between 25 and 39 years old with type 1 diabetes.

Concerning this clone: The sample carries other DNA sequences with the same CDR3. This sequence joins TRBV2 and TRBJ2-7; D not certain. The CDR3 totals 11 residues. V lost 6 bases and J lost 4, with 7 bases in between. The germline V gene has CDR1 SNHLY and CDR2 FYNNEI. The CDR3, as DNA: TGTGCCAGCAGCCCCCTATACGAGCAGTACTTC. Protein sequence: CASSPLYEQYF.

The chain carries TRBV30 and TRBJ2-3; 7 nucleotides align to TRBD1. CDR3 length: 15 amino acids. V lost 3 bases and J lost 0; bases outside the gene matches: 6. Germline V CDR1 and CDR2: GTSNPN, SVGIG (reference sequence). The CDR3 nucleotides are TGTGCCTGGAGCTTCCTCAGGGGGAGCACAGATACGCAGTATTTT. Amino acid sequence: CAWSFLRGSTDTQYF.

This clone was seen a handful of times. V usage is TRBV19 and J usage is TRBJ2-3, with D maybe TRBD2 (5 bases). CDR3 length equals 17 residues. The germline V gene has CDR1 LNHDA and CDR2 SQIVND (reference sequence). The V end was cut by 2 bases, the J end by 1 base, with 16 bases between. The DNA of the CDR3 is TGTGCCAGTAGTATATCGGCACCCGGGATGGGCACAGATACGCAGTATTTT. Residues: CASSISAPGMGTDTQYF.

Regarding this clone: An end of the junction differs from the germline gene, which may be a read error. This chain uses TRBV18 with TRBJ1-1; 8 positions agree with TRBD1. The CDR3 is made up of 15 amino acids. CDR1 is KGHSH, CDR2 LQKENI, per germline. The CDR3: CASSSPGQGHTEAFF. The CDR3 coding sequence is TGTGCCAGCTCATCACCTGGACAGGGACACACTGAAGCTTTCTTT.

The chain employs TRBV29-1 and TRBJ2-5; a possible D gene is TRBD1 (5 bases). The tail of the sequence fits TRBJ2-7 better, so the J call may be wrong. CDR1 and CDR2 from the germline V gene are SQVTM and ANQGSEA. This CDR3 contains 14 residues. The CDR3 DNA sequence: TGCAGCGTTGGGGCAGGGTCAAGAGGCTACGAGCAGTACTTC. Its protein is CSVGAGSRGYEQYF.

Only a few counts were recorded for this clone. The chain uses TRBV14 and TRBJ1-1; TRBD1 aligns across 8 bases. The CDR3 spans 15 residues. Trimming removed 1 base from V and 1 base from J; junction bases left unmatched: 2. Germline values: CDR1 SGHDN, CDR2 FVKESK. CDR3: CASSQVRGQNTEAFF. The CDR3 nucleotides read TGTGCCAGCAGCCAAGTCAGGGGGCAGAACACTGAAGCTTTCTTT.

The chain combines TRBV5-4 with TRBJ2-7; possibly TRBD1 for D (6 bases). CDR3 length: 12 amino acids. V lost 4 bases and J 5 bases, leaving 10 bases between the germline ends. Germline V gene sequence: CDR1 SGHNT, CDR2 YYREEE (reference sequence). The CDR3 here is CASSHTGNEQYF. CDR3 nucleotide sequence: TGTGCCAGCAGCCACACAGGGAACGAGCAGTACTTC.

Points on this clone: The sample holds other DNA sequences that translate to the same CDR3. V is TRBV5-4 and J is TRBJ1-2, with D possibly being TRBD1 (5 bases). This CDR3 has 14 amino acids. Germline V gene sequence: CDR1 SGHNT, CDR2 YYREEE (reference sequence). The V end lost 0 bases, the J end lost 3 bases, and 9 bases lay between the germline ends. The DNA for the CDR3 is TGTGCCAGCAGCTTGGGCCAGGGCGACTATGGCTACACCTTC. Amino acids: CASSLGQGDYGYTF.

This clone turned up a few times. This chain's CDR3 is CASSFLPRGPNEKLFF. The CDR3 DNA sequence: TGTGCCAGCAGCTTTCTCCCCAGGGGGCCTAATGAAAAACTGTTTTTT. J is TRBJ1-4 and V is TRBV7-2; 8 nucleotides agree with TRBD1. Germline V gene sequence: CDR1 SGHTA, CDR2 FQGNSA. This CDR3 region has 16 residues. V lost 3 bases, J lost 3 bases, and 6 bases stayed unmatched.

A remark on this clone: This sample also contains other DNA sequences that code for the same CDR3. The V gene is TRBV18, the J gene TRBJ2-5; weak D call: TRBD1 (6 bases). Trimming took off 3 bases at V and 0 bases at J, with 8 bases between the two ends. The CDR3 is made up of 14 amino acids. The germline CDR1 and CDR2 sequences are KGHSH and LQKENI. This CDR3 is CASSPRTDQETQYF. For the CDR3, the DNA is TGTGCCAGCTCACCGAGGACAGACCAAGAGACCCAGTACTTC.

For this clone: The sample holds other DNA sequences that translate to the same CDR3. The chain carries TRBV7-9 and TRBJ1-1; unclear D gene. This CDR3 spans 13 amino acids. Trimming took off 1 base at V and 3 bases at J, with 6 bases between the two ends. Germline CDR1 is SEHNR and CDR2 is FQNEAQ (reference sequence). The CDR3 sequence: CASSLEGDTEAFF. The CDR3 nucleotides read TGTGCCAGCAGCTTAGAGGGTGACACTGAAGCTTTCTTT.

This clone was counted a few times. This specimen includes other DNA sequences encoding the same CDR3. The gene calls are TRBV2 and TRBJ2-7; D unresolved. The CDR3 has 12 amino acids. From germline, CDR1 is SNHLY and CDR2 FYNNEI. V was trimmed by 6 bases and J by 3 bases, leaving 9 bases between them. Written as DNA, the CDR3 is TGTGCCAGCAGGGAAACCGGCTACGAGCAGTACTTC. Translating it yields CASRETGYEQYF.

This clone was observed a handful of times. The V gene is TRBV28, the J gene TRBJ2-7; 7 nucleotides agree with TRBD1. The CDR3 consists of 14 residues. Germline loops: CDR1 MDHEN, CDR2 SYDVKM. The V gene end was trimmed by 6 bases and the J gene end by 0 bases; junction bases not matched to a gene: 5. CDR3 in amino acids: CASSPTGDSYEQYF. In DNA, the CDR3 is TGTGCCAGCAGCCCAACAGGGGACTCCTACGAGCAGTACTTC.

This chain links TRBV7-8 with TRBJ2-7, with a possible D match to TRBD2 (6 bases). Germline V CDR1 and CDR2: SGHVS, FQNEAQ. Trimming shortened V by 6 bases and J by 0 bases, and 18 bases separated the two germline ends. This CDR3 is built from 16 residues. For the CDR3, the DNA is TGTGCCAGCAGTTTAAGGAGGGGCGTGAGCTCCTACGAGCAGTACTTC. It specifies CASSLRRGVSSYEQYF.

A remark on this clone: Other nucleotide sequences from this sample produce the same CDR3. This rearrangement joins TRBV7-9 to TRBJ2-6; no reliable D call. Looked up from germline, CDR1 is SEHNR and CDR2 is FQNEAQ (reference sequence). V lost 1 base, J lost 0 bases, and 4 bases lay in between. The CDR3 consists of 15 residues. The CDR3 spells CASSLGNSGANVLTF. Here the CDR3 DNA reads TGTGCCAGCAGCTTAGGGAACTCTGGGGCCAACGTCCTGACTTTC.

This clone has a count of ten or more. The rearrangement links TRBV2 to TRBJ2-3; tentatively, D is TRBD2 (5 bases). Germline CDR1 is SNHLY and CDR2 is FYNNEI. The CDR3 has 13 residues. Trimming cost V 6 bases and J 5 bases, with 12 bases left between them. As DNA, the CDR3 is TGTGCCAGCAGCAAAAGCGGCAGAGATACGCAGTATTTT. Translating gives CASSKSGRDTQYF.

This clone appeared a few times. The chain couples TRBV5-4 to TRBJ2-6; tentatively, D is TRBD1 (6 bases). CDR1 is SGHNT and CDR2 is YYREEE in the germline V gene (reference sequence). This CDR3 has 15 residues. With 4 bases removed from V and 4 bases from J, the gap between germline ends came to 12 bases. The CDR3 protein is CASSPQGRGANVLTF. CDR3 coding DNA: TGTGCCAGCAGCCCACAGGGTCGGGGGGCCAACGTCCTGACTTTC.

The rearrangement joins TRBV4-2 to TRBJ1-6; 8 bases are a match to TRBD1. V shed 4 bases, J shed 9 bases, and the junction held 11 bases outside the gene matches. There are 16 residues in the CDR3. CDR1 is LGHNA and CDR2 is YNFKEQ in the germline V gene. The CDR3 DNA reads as TGTGCCAGCAGCCCATTACAGGGGGATAGCGGTTCACCCCTCCACTTT. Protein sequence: CASSPLQGDSGSPLHF.